This TCR beta chain appears in the sequencing data of a study of T-cell reconstitution after alpha-beta-depleted transplantation in children. Preparation of the TCRbeta library involved a method that used unique molecular identifiers. TCRdb re-called the PCR reads through MiXCR, storing one row per CDR3 protein. The data show around 800,000 distinct CDR3 sequences, with roughly 15% seen just once and approximately 4.5% held by the top ten. Study findings and constraints: One year after transplant, T-cell counts and diversity came mostly from newly produced T cells. Where some patients showed high TCRbeta diversity at day 60, it came from recipient T cells and thymic progenitors that had survived. Reportedly, only several hundred clones from non-depleted graft cells drove alpha-beta T-cell counts at about two months.

With respect to this clonotype: Its antigen is not known.

CDR1 DFQATT and CDR2 SNEGSKA come from the germline V gene (reference sequence). The CDR3 contains 15 residues. V was pared by 3 bases and J by 3 bases, with 18 bases between. This clonotype was sampled from a male patient aged 10 to 17 who had a stem cell transplant for acute lymphoblastic leukemia, so the T cells may come from the graft donor. Sample: PBMCs, mostly from graft donor cells, taken 360 days after TCRalphabeta/CD19-depleted stem cell transplant. This chain uses TRBV20-1 with TRBJ2-7; possibly TRBD1 for D (7 bases). The chain's CDR3 is CSARMGGTVYYEQYF. The CDR3 DNA reads as TGCAGTGCTAGGATGGGCGGGACAGTATACTACGAGCAGTACTTC.